This record covers a single TCR beta chain. Through a sample-barcoded 5' primer and a J-beta primer mix, a second PCR was run for about 6 to 11 cycles. TCRdb redid the calling of the 5' RACE reads with MiXCR, one entry per CDR3 protein. The sample lists 850,000 or so distinct CDR3 sequences, around 26% seen once, with around a sixth in the top ten. There were healthy Caucasian individuals from Russia, aged about 6 to 100, serving as donors. This specimen belongs to a study of blood T cells in healthy people across ages. Trimming removed 0 bases from V and 7 bases from J, with 7 bases in between. The CDR3 consists of 13 residues. Germline V lookup: CDR1 LNHNV, CDR2 YYDKDF (reference sequence).

This sequence originates from a woman older than 75 in good health. The sample consisted of blood. The chain combines TRBV15 with TRBJ2-1; D uncertain. This CDR3 reads CATSRENKNEQFF. The CDR3 DNA is TGTGCCACCAGCAGAGAAAATAAGAATGAGCAGTTCTTC.